These 28 T cell receptor beta chains were all obtained from the same sample, sequenced in a study of PD-L1 blockade in urothelial cancer. The data were produced by immunoSEQ multiplex PCR, yet TCRdb's version contains in-frame clones alone and is incomplete. The repertoire consists of some 24,000 clones, with 84% occurring once and the leading ten covering 8% to 10%. This material consisted of PBMCs, taken around atezolizumab (anti-PD-L1) treatment. The origin of the receptors is a man between 70 and 80 years old with urothelial cancer.

This clone was seen a single time. J is TRBJ2-1 and V is TRBV14, with D possibly being TRBD2 (6 bases). Between the trimmed V and J ends, which lost 0 bases and 3 bases, there was a span of 15 bases. This CDR3 contains 17 residues. The germline CDR1 and CDR2 sequences are SGHDN and FVKESK. The CDR3 loop is CASSQDSLLAFYNEQFF. The CDR3 DNA reads as TGTGCCAGCAGCCAAGATAGTCTCCTAGCGTTCTACAATGAGCAGTTCTTC.

This chain links TRBV11-2 with TRBJ2-5; no clear D gene. V was clipped by 1 base and J by 4 bases, with 16 bases between them. Germline V gene sequence: CDR1 SGHAT, CDR2 FQNNGV. This CDR3 is 16 amino acids long. CDR3 amino acids: CASSLVPRGSRETQYF. The CDR3 bases are TGTGCCAGCAGCTTAGTTCCGAGAGGTTCCCGAGAGACCCAGTACTTC.

The rearrangement joins TRBV18 to TRBJ1-5; TRBD1 matches 7 bases. V was pared by 5 bases and J by 0 bases, with 4 bases of the junction left unmatched. Germline V gives CDR1 KGHSH, CDR2 LQKENI. This CDR3 comprises 15 residues. The CDR3 region is CASSRDRDSNQPQHF. CDR3 bases: TGTGCCAGCTCAAGGGACAGAGATAGCAATCAGCCCCAGCATTTT.

This clone occurred a few times. J is TRBJ1-1 and V is TRBV7-3, with 9 positions matching TRBD1. Trimming at V came to 4 bases and at J to 4 bases, leaving 10 bases not matched to a gene. The CDR3 has 16 residues. In germline, CDR1 is SGHTA, CDR2 FQGTGA. The CDR3 DNA reads TGTGCCAGCAGCTCTAAACAGGGGGCTAGGCTCACTGAAGCTTTCTTT. Amino acids: CASSSKQGARLTEAFF. Complete variable domain (other parts from reference TRBV7-3 and TRBJ1-1): GAGVSQTPSNKVTEKGKYVELRCDPISGHTALYWYRQSLGQGPEFLIYFQGTGAADDSGLPNDRFFAVRPEGSVSTLKIQRTERGDSAVYLCASSSKQGARLTEAFFGQGTRLTVV.

The rearrangement uses TRBV30 and TRBJ2-3; 7 bases map to TRBD2. This CDR3 has 14 amino acids. Germline lookup yields CDR1 GTSNPN and CDR2 SVGIG (reference sequence). J lost 6 bases, V lost 2 bases, and 8 bases had no gene match. CDR3 residues: CAWSRGGSMDTQYF. The CDR3 DNA reads TGTGCCTGGAGTAGGGGCGGGAGTATGGATACGCAGTATTTT.

CDR3 bases: TGTGCCAGCCGTATGAGTAGCGGGAGGGCCGCGGAGACCCAGTACTTC. Translating gives CASRMSSGRAAETQYF. The V call is TRBV7-8, the J call TRBJ2-5; 11 bases are a match to TRBD2. V shed 8 bases, J shed 5 bases, and the junction held 13 bases outside the gene matches. This CDR3 contains 16 residues. CDR1 is SGHVS, CDR2 FQNEAQ, per germline. Filled out from reference TRBV7-8 and TRBJ2-5, the complete variable domain reads GAGVSQSPRYKVAKRGQDVALRCDPISGHVSLFWYQQALGQGPEFLTYFQNEAQLDKSGLPSDRFFAERPEGSVSTLKIQRTQQEDSAVYLCASRMSSGRAAETQYFGPGTRLLVL.

This clone was seen a few times. The J gene is TRBJ1-2, the V gene TRBV5-1; unclear D gene. This CDR3 region has 15 residues. Trimming cost V 0 bases and J 2 bases, with 11 bases left between them. Germline loops: CDR1 SGHRS, CDR2 YFSETQ. CDR3 residues: CASSLGVTENYGYTF. CDR3 sequence (DNA): TGCGCCAGCAGCTTGGGGGTTACAGAAAACTATGGCTACACCTTC.

The chain couples TRBV28 to TRBJ2-5, with D possibly being TRBD1 (8 bases). The CDR3 spans 14 residues. V lost 6 bases and J lost 5, with 16 bases in between. CDR1 is MDHEN and CDR2 is SYDVKM in the germline V gene. The CDR3 DNA reads TGTGCCAGCAGCCAGACAGGGGAGGGCGAGACCCAGTACTTC. This encodes CASSQTGEGETQYF. The entire variable domain, with the rest obtained from reference TRBV28 and TRBJ2-5, is as follows: DVKVTQSSRYLVKRTGEKVFLECVQDMDHENMFWYRQDPGLGLRLIYFSYDVKMKEKGDIPEGYSVSREKKERFSLILESASTNQTSMYLCASSQTGEGETQYFGPGTRLLVL.

The gene calls are TRBV19 and TRBJ2-3; 9 positions agree with TRBD2. V shed 0 bases, J shed 4 bases, and the junction held 2 bases outside the gene matches. Germline lookup yields CDR1 LNHDA and CDR2 SQIVND (reference sequence). This CDR3 comprises 15 residues. The CDR3 loop reads CASSIEGGRADTQYF. CDR3 nucleotide sequence: TGTGCCAGTAGTATAGAGGGCGGGAGGGCAGATACGCAGTATTTT.

The chain couples TRBV28 to TRBJ2-7; 13 nucleotides match TRBD2. V lost 10 bases, J lost 2 bases, and 2 bases stayed unmatched. This CDR3 comprises 13 residues. Germline lookup yields CDR1 MDHEN and CDR2 SYDVKM. The CDR3 nucleotides read TGTGCCACCGGGACTAGCGGGACCTACGAGCAGTACTTC. Protein product: CATGTSGTYEQYF. Filled out from reference TRBV28 and TRBJ2-7, the complete variable domain reads DVKVTQSSRYLVKRTGEKVFLECVQDMDHENMFWYRQDPGLGLRLIYFSYDVKMKEKGDIPEGYSVSREKKERFSLILESASTNQTSMYLCATGTSGTYEQYFGPGTRLTVT.

The V call is TRBV28, the J call TRBJ1-2; D not resolved. This CDR3 comprises 12 residues. In germline, CDR1 is MDHEN, CDR2 SYDVKM. V lost 2 bases and J 6 bases, leaving 7 bases between the germline ends. CDR3 sequence: CASSLGEDGYTF. CDR3 DNA: TGTGCCAGCAGTTTAGGAGAAGATGGCTACACCTTC.

This chain uses TRBV4-1 with TRBJ2-6; D is possibly TRBD2 (5 bases). The CDR3 runs 16 residues. Trimming took 7 bases from V and 1 from J, leaving 14 bases between them. Germline V gene sequence: CDR1 MGHRA, CDR2 YSYEKL. The chain's CDR3 is CASTDLEGSGANVLTF. The CDR3 DNA sequence: TGCGCCAGCACCGATCTCGAGGGATCTGGGGCCAACGTCCTGACTTTC.

DNA for the CDR3: TGCGCCAGCAGCTTGGGAGGGATCAGCAATCAGCCCCAGCATTTT. Its translation: CASSLGGISNQPQHF. The chain recombines TRBV5-1 with TRBJ1-5; D is unclear. The CDR3 loop spans 15 amino acids. Trimming shortened V by 0 bases and J by 1 base, and 8 bases separated the two germline ends. Germline assignment: CDR1 SGHRS and CDR2 YFSETQ.

The chain couples TRBV5-1 to TRBJ2-5; D might be TRBD2 (5 bases). This CDR3 contains 16 residues. Trimming pared 0 bases from V and 11 bases from J, leaving 23 bases between. Germline CDR1 reads SGHRS; CDR2 reads YFSETQ. Here the CDR3 DNA reads TGCGCCAGCAGCTTGGATTCTGCGATAAAACGGGGAGAGCAGTACTTC. This sequence encodes CASSLDSAIKRGEQYF.

The chain carries TRBV6-6 and TRBJ2-3; no reliable D call. Germline loops: CDR1 MNHNY, CDR2 SVGAGI (reference sequence). V shed 6 bases and J shed 2 bases, with 3 bases lying between them. The CDR3 covers 11 residues. The CDR3 loop reads CASRLTDTQYF. Here the CDR3 DNA reads TGTGCCAGCAGACTCACAGATACGCAGTATTTT.

The V and J genes are TRBV6-5 and TRBJ2-2; 9 bases fit TRBD1. The CDR3 extends over 14 amino acids. Unmatched junction bases numbered 2, after V lost 6 bases and J lost 3 bases. CDR1 and CDR2 from the germline V gene are MNHEY and SVGAGI. DNA of the CDR3: TGTGCCAGCAGACAGGGGGCCTACACCGGGGAGCTGTTTTTT. Translating it yields CASRQGAYTGELFF.

The chain links TRBV21-1 to TRBJ2-1; TRBD2, the D gene given by the table, was not confirmed from the DNA. TRBV21-1 has pseudogene status. The CDR3 has 13 amino acids. The CDR3 is CASSNCSYNEQFF. DNA for the CDR3: TGTGCCAGCAGCAATTGTAGCTACAATGAGCAGTTCTTC.

This chain joins TRBV28 and TRBJ2-6, with 7 bases aligning to TRBD2. This CDR3 has 16 residues. Trimming took 3 bases from V and 4 from J; bases not matched to a gene: 6. Germline assignment: CDR1 MDHEN and CDR2 SYDVKM. As DNA, the CDR3 is TGTGCCAGCAGTTTCGAGGGAGGGCCCGGGGCCAACGTCCTGACTTTC. Translation gives CASSFEGGPGANVLTF.

This chain uses TRBV7-2 with TRBJ2-5; a possible D gene is TRBD2 (6 bases). The length of the CDR3 is 12 residues. Germline CDR1 and CDR2: SGHTA and FQGNSA. The ends were cut back, 5 bases at V and 5 bases at J, with 9 bases in the middle. The CDR3 DNA is TGTGCCAGCAGCCCGACTAGGGAGACCCAGTACTTC. This codes for CASSPTRETQYF.

The chain joins TRBV5-6 to TRBJ1-1; D is unclear. V was trimmed by 1 base and J by 4 bases, leaving 11 bases between them. The CDR3 sequence is 14 residues long. Germline CDR1 SGHDT, CDR2 YYEEEE. Here the CDR3 DNA reads TGTGCCAGCAGCTTGAAAGGACGGGGCACTGAAGCTTTCTTT. Encoded protein: CASSLKGRGTEAFF.

The V call is TRBV7-8, the J call TRBJ1-3, with D unclear. CDR3 length equals 15 residues. Trimming stripped 3 bases from V and 0 bases from J, with 9 bases between. CDR1 is SGHVS, CDR2 FQNEAQ, per germline. The CDR3 region has the DNA TGTGCCAGCAGCTTGGGCCGGCTCTCTGGAAACACCATATATTTT. This translates into CASSLGRLSGNTIYF. The variable domain in full, completed from reference TRBV7-8 and TRBJ1-3, reads GAGVSQSPRYKVAKRGQDVALRCDPISGHVSLFWYQQALGQGPEFLTYFQNEAQLDKSGLPSDRFFAERPEGSVSTLKIQRTQQEDSAVYLCASSLGRLSGNTIYFGEGSWLTVV.

The V call is TRBV28, the J call TRBJ2-7, with 9 bases fitting TRBD2. J was trimmed by 2 bases and V by 5 bases; bases with no gene match: 4. Germline V gene data show CDR1 as MDHEN and CDR2 as SYDVKM. CDR3 length equals 14 residues. CDR3 nucleotide sequence: TGTGCCAGCAGTCCAGCGGGAGGTCCCTACGAGCAGTACTTC. It encodes CASSPAGGPYEQYF.

This rearrangement joins TRBV7-8 to TRBJ2-3; weak D call: TRBD2 (6 bases). The CDR3 length is 15 residues. CDR1 and CDR2 (germline): SGHVS, FQNEAQ. The V end was cut by 5 bases, the J end by 4 bases, with 16 bases between. The CDR3 loop is CASSVTSGGADTQYF. The CDR3, as DNA: TGTGCCAGCAGCGTGACTAGTGGCGGGGCAGATACGCAGTATTTT.

The rearrangement joins TRBV11-3 to TRBJ2-3, with TRBD2 identical over 13 bases. With 4 bases clipped from V and 4 bases from J, the junction kept 2 bases outside the gene matches. The CDR3 loop spans 15 amino acids. CDR1 is SGHNT, CDR2 YENEEA, per germline. In DNA form, the CDR3 reads TGTGCCAGCAGCTCAGGGACTAGCGGGGCAGATACGCAGTATTTT. As protein: CASSSGTSGADTQYF.

This chain uses TRBV5-1 with TRBJ2-1; 8 nucleotides agree with TRBD1. Germline-derived CDR1 and CDR2 are SGHRS and YFSETQ. V lost 2 bases to trimming and J lost 5 bases; unmatched junction nucleotides: 6. The CDR3 sequence is 15 residues long. The CDR3 loop is CASSFEAGGHNEQFF. CDR3 nucleotides: TGCGCCAGCAGCTTTGAGGCAGGGGGCCACAATGAGCAGTTCTTC.

The chain links TRBV28 to TRBJ2-3, with D possibly being TRBD2 (5 bases). The CDR3 spans 12 residues. The germline V gene has CDR1 MDHEN and CDR2 SYDVKM. V was trimmed by 6 bases and J by 2 bases, leaving 6 bases between them. DNA of the CDR3: TGTGCCAGCAGCGGGGACACAGATACGCAGTATTTT. It is translated as CASSGDTDTQYF. The variable domain in full, completed from reference TRBV28 and TRBJ2-3, reads DVKVTQSSRYLVKRTGEKVFLECVQDMDHENMFWYRQDPGLGLRLIYFSYDVKMKEKGDIPEGYSVSREKKERFSLILESASTNQTSMYLCASSGDTDTQYFGPGTRLTVL.

The gene calls are TRBV27 and TRBJ2-7; 10 bases are a match to TRBD2. CDR1 and CDR2 (germline): MNHEY, SMNVEV (reference sequence). The CDR3 runs 17 residues. With V trimmed by 2 bases and J by 0 bases, 7 bases remained unmatched. The CDR3, as DNA: TGTGCCAGCAGTTTAAAAGGGACTAGCGTGGACTCCTACGAGCAGTACTTC. Translation: CASSLKGTSVDSYEQYF.

The V gene is TRBV30, the J gene TRBJ2-4; 7 nucleotides line up with TRBD1. The length of the CDR3 is 15 residues. The junction had 4 bases not matched to a gene; V was cut back by 0 bases and J by 2 bases. Germline V CDR1 and CDR2: GTSNPN, SVGIG (reference sequence). CDR3 residues: CAWSVRGRSKNIQYF. The CDR3, as DNA: TGTGCCTGGAGTGTTAGGGGGCGATCCAAAAACATTCAGTACTTC.